Below are 25 T cell receptor beta chains sequenced from a single sample in a study of blood T cell repertoires in COVID-19. Clones were read by immunoSEQ multiplex PCR, and TCRdb kept only the in-frame ones, dropping some. The data contain 200,000 to 250,000 clones, about 76% of them singletons. Specimen: PBMCs or T cells enriched from blood (not recorded which). These receptors were collected from a woman aged 45-60 years with acute COVID-19.

This chain connects TRBV3-1 (or the pseudogene TRBV3-2) to TRBJ2-1, with D maybe TRBD1 (5 bases). This CDR3 comprises 14 residues. Germline-derived CDR1 and CDR2 are LGHDT and YNNKEL (reference sequence). Deletions cut 3 bases from V and 7 bases from J, with 13 bases between. The CDR3 sequence: CASSHAKQANEQFF. The DNA of the CDR3 is TGTGCCAGCAGCCATGCAAAACAGGCAAATGAGCAGTTCTTC.

CDR3 region: CAISGQESTDTQYF. The CDR3 nucleotides are TGTGCCATCAGTGGACAGGAGAGCACAGATACGCAGTATTTT. The genes are TRBV10-3 and TRBJ2-3, with D perhaps matching TRBD1 (6 bases). The CDR3 has 14 residues. CDR1 is ENHRY, CDR2 SYGVKD, per germline. V shed 4 bases and J shed 0 bases, with 8 bases lying between them.

The CDR3 DNA follows: TGTGCCAGCAGTGGGAGCCAGGGGAATTCACCCCTCCACTTT. It specifies CASSGSQGNSPLHF. The V and J genes are TRBV7-2 and TRBJ1-6; D is possibly TRBD1 (6 bases). The germline V gene has CDR1 SGHTA and CDR2 FQGNSA. The CDR3 is 14 residues long. V gave up 6 bases and J gave up 7 bases, with 13 bases separating them.

This clone was detected only a few times. Within the sample, other DNA sequences also encode this same CDR3. J is TRBJ2-7 and V is TRBV19; 10 nucleotides line up with TRBD1. V shed 1 base, J shed 3 bases, and the junction held 0 bases outside the gene matches. Looked up from germline, CDR1 is LNHDA and CDR2 is SQIVND (reference sequence). This CDR3 is 14 amino acids long. In DNA form, the CDR3 reads TGTGCCAGTAGTATAGGGACAGGGGGCTACGAGCAGTACTTC. Its translation: CASSIGTGGYEQYF.

V usage is TRBV7-8 and J usage is TRBJ2-3; D is ambiguous. V lost 0 bases and J lost 0, with 16 bases in between. The CDR3 loop spans 18 amino acids. The V gene's germline CDR1 is SGHVS and CDR2 FQNEAQ. The CDR3 sequence is CASSLARVASTSTDTQYF. CDR3 nucleotides: TGTGCCAGCAGCTTAGCCCGGGTAGCCTCGACTAGCACAGATACGCAGTATTTT.

The chain carries TRBV2 and TRBJ2-7, with a possible D match to TRBD2 (5 bases). Germline CDR1 is SNHLY and CDR2 is FYNNEI. V was clipped by 5 bases and J by 6 bases, with 14 bases between them. CDR3 length: 13 amino acids. CDR3 in amino acids: CASSSDLLAEQYF. CDR3 sequence (DNA): TGTGCCAGCAGTTCGGACCTCCTAGCCGAGCAGTACTTC. Full variable domain (outside the CDR3, taken from reference TRBV2 and TRBJ2-7): EPEVTQTPSHQVTQMGQEVILRCVPISNHLYFYWYRQILGQKVEFLVSFYNNEISEKSEIFDDQFSVERPDGSNFTLKIRSTKLEDSAMYFCASSSDLLAEQYFGPGTRLTVT.

The chain combines TRBV27 with TRBJ1-5, with D perhaps TRBD1 (6 bases). In germline, CDR1 is MNHEY, CDR2 SMNVEV (reference sequence). V shed 3 bases and J shed 0 bases, with 9 bases lying between them. This CDR3 has 15 amino acids. The CDR3 reads CASSFRTDSNQPQHF. The CDR3 DNA sequence: TGTGCCAGCAGTTTCCGGACAGATAGCAATCAGCCCCAGCATTTT.

V is TRBV10-3 and J is TRBJ2-3; D call uncertain. The CDR3 covers 12 residues. CDR1 and CDR2 (germline): ENHRY, SYGVKD. The V and J ends lost 5 bases and 0 bases respectively, with 3 bases between them. The DNA for the CDR3 is TGTGCCATCAGTTTAAGCACAGATACGCAGTATTTT. It encodes CAISLSTDTQYF.

V usage is TRBV28 and J usage is TRBJ1-2; tentatively, D is TRBD1 (6 bases). The CDR3 is 15 residues long. Trimming removed 8 bases at V and 1 base at J, with 17 bases between. CDR1 is MDHEN and CDR2 is SYDVKM in the germline V gene. The CDR3 DNA reads as TGTGCCAGCCGACTGGTGGGGGCAAATAACTATGGCTACACCTTC. This codes for CASRLVGANNYGYTF.

This clone was counted a single time. The chain recombines TRBV3-1 (or the pseudogene TRBV3-2) with TRBJ2-2; D may be TRBD1 (7 bases). Per germline, CDR1 LGHDT and CDR2 YNNKEL (reference sequence). The V end was cut by 2 bases, the J end by 6 bases, with 13 bases between. The CDR3 runs to 15 residues. The CDR3 is CASSQSPRGAGELFF. The CDR3 region has the DNA TGTGCCAGCAGCCAAAGCCCCAGGGGGGCCGGGGAGCTGTTTTTT.

Remarks on this clone: This specimen includes other DNA sequences encoding the same CDR3. The chain employs TRBV28 and TRBJ2-7; 7 nucleotides line up with TRBD1. With 5 bases clipped from V and 3 bases from J, the junction kept 7 bases outside the gene matches. The CDR3 is made up of 14 amino acids. The germline V gene encodes CDR1 MDHEN and CDR2 SYDVKM. The CDR3 loop reads CASSPPGQSYEQYF. The DNA for the CDR3 is TGTGCCAGCAGTCCACCGGGACAGAGCTACGAGCAGTACTTC.

The chain joins TRBV2 to TRBJ1-1, with TRBD1 as a possible D gene (5 bases). The CDR3 totals 14 residues. The V end lost 7 bases, the J end lost 0 bases, and 12 bases lay between the germline ends. Germline CDR1 reads SNHLY; CDR2 reads FYNNEI. The CDR3 protein is CASKGRGVNTEAFF. DNA for the CDR3: TGTGCCAGCAAGGGGAGGGGCGTGAACACTGAAGCTTTCTTT. The full variable domain, rest sourced from reference TRBV2 and TRBJ1-1, is EPEVTQTPSHQVTQMGQEVILRCVPISNHLYFYWYRQILGQKVEFLVSFYNNEISEKSEIFDDQFSVERPDGSNFTLKIRSTKLEDSAMYFCASKGRGVNTEAFFGQGTRLTVV.

The rearrangement links TRBV28 to TRBJ1-2; 7 bases are shared with TRBD1. The germline CDR1 and CDR2 sequences are MDHEN and SYDVKM. The CDR3 length is 17 residues. V dropped 4 bases and J dropped 8; count of bases not matched to a gene: 19. The CDR3 sequence: CASSSPTGLTPITGYTF. In DNA form, the CDR3 reads TGTGCCAGCAGTTCCCCGACAGGGCTCACCCCGATTACGGGCTACACCTTC.

DNA for the CDR3: TGTGCCACCAGCAGACCCTCCGGGGGGGTCATTTGGGAGACCCAGTACTTC. The encoded protein is CATSRPSGGVIWETQYF. V usage is TRBV15 and J usage is TRBJ2-5, with 8 positions matching TRBD2. The CDR3 totals 17 residues. Germline V gives CDR1 LNHNV, CDR2 YYDKDF (reference sequence). The V segment lost 2 bases and the J segment 5 bases; nucleotides outside the gene matches: 13.

This chain links TRBV7-2 with TRBJ2-3; 10 bases line up with TRBD1. From germline, CDR1 is SGHTA and CDR2 FQGNSA. The V segment lost 5 bases and the J segment 1 base; nucleotides outside the gene matches: 3. This CDR3 comprises 15 residues. In nucleotides, the CDR3 is TGTGCCAGCAGCACCGGACAGGGGGGCACAGATACGCAGTATTTT. Residues: CASSTGQGGTDTQYF.

V and J are TRBV4-3 and TRBJ2-3, with 8 positions matching TRBD1. The CDR3 covers 15 residues. After removal of 4 bases from V and 4 bases from J, the junction contained 7 bases not matched to a gene. Germline-derived CDR1 and CDR2 are LGHNA and YSLEER. This chain's CDR3 is CASSRGQGKADTQYF. DNA for the CDR3: TGCGCCAGCAGCCGAGGACAGGGAAAGGCAGATACGCAGTATTTT.

This chain uses TRBV6-5 with TRBJ1-2, with D possibly matching TRBD1 (5 bases). The CDR3 loop spans 14 amino acids. V lost 6 bases to trimming and J lost 3 bases, with 14 bases between them. CDR1 and CDR2 (germline): MNHEY, SVGAGI. CDR3 protein: CASSPSGTDYGYTF. In DNA form, the CDR3 reads TGTGCCAGCAGCCCCTCGGGGACTGACTATGGCTACACCTTC.

The V and J genes are TRBV19 and TRBJ2-2, with 7 bases aligning to TRBD2. The CDR3 has 14 residues. The junction had 6 bases not matched to a gene; V was cut back by 6 bases and J by 5 bases. Germline loops: CDR1 LNHDA, CDR2 SQIVND (reference sequence). The CDR3 sequence is CASRTTGGTGELFF. The CDR3 coding sequence is TGTGCCAGTAGGACGACGGGGGGTACCGGGGAGCTGTTTTTT.

The chain has TRBV13 and TRBJ2-1; TRBD2 matches at 9 bases. The junction had 16 bases not matched to a gene; V was cut back by 2 bases and J by 8 bases. Germline V gene data show CDR1 as PRHDT and CDR2 as FYEKMQ (reference sequence). This CDR3 has 18 amino acids. CDR3 nucleotides: TGTGCCAGCAGCTTACTTCGCCGAGGGCGGGGGGGCAGAGATGAGCAGTTCTTC. Amino acids: CASSLLRRGRGGRDEQFF.

The chain joins TRBV14 to TRBJ1-3; a possible D gene is TRBD1 (5 bases). Germline CDR1 SGHDN, CDR2 FVKESK. V was cut by 0 bases and J by 9 bases, with 6 bases left in between. This CDR3 spans 12 amino acids. Here the CDR3 reads CASSQEGVTIYF. The CDR3 region has the DNA TGTGCCAGCAGCCAAGAAGGGGTCACCATATATTTT.

The chain combines TRBV30 with TRBJ1-5, with 7 positions matching TRBD1. V lost 1 base to trimming and J lost 4 bases; unmatched junction nucleotides: 1. The CDR3 sequence is 13 residues long. Germline V gives CDR1 GTSNPN, CDR2 SVGIG (reference sequence). The CDR3 DNA reads TGTGCCTGGAGTGAACAGGGGAATCAGCCCCAGCATTTT. Translation gives CAWSEQGNQPQHF.

This clone has only one observation. This sequence joins TRBV29-1 and TRBJ1-2; 9 bases fit TRBD1. Germline trimming cut 7 bases from V and 1 base from J; bases unmatched to any gene: 10. CDR3 size: 15 residues. Germline CDR1 SQVTM, CDR2 ANQGSEA. The CDR3 DNA reads TGCAGCGCACCGGGACAGGGTGTCGGTAACTATGGCTACACCTTC. It translates to CSAPGQGVGNYGYTF.

The chain combines TRBV28 with TRBJ2-7; 9 bases line up with TRBD2. There are 15 residues in the CDR3. Losses at the gene ends were 1 base for V and 5 bases for J; bases not matched to a gene: 6. CDR1 and CDR2 (germline): MDHEN, SYDVKM. The CDR3, as DNA: TGTGCCAGCAGTTTATTACTAGCGGGTCTTAACGAGCAGTACTTC. Translated: CASSLLLAGLNEQYF.

The chain employs TRBV28 and TRBJ2-7; possible D gene TRBD1, 7 bases. Between the trimmed V and J ends, which lost 3 bases and 6 bases, there was a span of 24 bases. The CDR3 is 17 amino acids. The germline V gene has CDR1 MDHEN and CDR2 SYDVKM. The chain's CDR3 is CASSFPRGARSRIEQYF. In DNA form, the CDR3 reads TGTGCCAGCAGTTTCCCCAGGGGGGCAAGAAGTAGAATCGAGCAGTACTTC.

This rearrangement joins TRBV7-8 to TRBJ2-5; D may be TRBD1 (5 bases). V lost 2 bases and J lost 2, with 6 bases in between. In germline, CDR1 is SGHVS, CDR2 FQNEAQ. This CDR3 has 13 amino acids. CDR3 bases: TGTGCCAGCAGCTTACACAGGCAAGAGACCCAGTACTTC. It encodes CASSLHRQETQYF.